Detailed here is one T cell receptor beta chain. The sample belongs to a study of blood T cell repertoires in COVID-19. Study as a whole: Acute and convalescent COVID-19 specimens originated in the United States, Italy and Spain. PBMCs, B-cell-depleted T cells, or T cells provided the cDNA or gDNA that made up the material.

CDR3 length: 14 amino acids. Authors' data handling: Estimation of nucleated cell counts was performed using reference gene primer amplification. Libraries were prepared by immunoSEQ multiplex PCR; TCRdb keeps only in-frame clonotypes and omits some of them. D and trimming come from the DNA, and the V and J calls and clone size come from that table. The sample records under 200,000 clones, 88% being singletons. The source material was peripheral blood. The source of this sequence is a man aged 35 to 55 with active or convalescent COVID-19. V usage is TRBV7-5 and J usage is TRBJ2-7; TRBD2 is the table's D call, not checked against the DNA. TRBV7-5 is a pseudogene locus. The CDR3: CARSPRSGRNEQYF. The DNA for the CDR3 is TGTGCCAGAAGCCCCCGTAGCGGGAGAAACGAGCAGTACTTC.